These 31 T cell receptor beta chains originate from one sample sequenced in a study of tissue T cells after allogeneic stem cell transplantation. The data were produced by immunoSEQ multiplex PCR, yet TCRdb's version contains in-frame clones alone and is incomplete. In the table there are over 5,500 clones, around 48% of which are singletons. Time point denoted: mouse harvest day 14 after allogeneic transplant. The graft held 10^6 splenic CD5+ T cells and 10^7 T-cell-depleted bone marrow cells. The source material was gut tissue. These TCRs come from a female BALB/c mouse given C57BL/6 T cells with graft-versus-host disease after an allogeneic hematopoietic cell transplant.

For this clone: Gene and germline names: mouse. The read terminates 1 residue before the CDR3 end, so the remaining end is supplied by the germline J gene. This chain joins TRBV23 and TRBJ1-4; the table's D call TRBD1 went unverified against the DNA. The length of the CDR3 is 16 residues. CDR1 and CDR2 (germline): KGHTA, FQNQQP. This CDR3 is CSSSQLRGGSNERLFF. CDR3 bases read: TGCTCCAGCAGTCAACTCAGGGGAGGTTCCAACGAAAGATTATTT.

Turning to this clone: Mouse names are used for the genes. The read ends 1 residue before the CDR3 terminus; that terminus is restored from the germline J gene. The chain is built from TRBV29 and TRBJ2-4, with D possibly being TRBD1 or TRBD2 (5 bases each). Germline V gives CDR1 MSHET, CDR2 SYDVDS. CDR3 length: 16 residues. Trimming took 0 bases from V and 0 from J, leaving 10 bases between them. Partial CDR3 DNA: TGTGCTAGCAGTTTATCAGGGGCGGGCAGTCAAAACACCTTGTAC. It translates to CASSLSGAGSQNTLY. The entire CDR3 reads CASSLSGAGSQNTLYF.

This clone was counted only a few times. Gene names follow the mouse nomenclature. With the read ending 1 residue before the CDR3 end, the germline J gene is used to fill in that end. The chain links TRBV3 to TRBJ2-3, with 9 bases fitting TRBD2. J was trimmed by 1 base and V by 4 bases; bases with no gene match: 3. The CDR3 spans 15 residues. Germline V gene data show CDR1 as SNHLY and CDR2 as FYNGKV (reference sequence). The CDR3 here is CASSSRDWGAETLYF. The sequenced CDR3 bases are TGTGCCAGCAGCTCCCGGGACTGGGGTGCAGAAACGCTGTAT.

Worth noting for this clone: Any gene name here is a mouse gene name. The read is 1 residue too short to cover the CDR3 end, so that end is filled in from the germline J gene. The same CDR3 arises from other DNA sequences in this sample as well. The rearrangement joins TRBV26 to TRBJ2-2; no firm D call. This CDR3 is built from 14 residues. Germline loops: CDR1 KGHPV, CDR2 FQNQEV (reference sequence). The V end was cut by 4 bases, the J end by 0 bases, with 6 bases between. The part of the CDR3 DNA that was read is TGTGCCAGCAGTCGCACAGCAAACACCGGGCAGCTCTAC. It translates to CASSRTANTGQLY. The whole CDR3 sequence is CASSRTANTGQLYF.

In its sample, this clone was seen a few times. Genes and germline come from the mouse. CDR3 bases read: TGTGCCAGCAGCCCCGGGACAGCAAATACGCTCTAT. Its translation: CASSPGTANTLY. The whole CDR3 protein is CASSPGTANTLYF. The rearrangement joins TRBV3 to TRBJ1-3; 7 positions match TRBD1. The read finishes 1 residue shy of the CDR3 end, and the germline J gene is used to complete it. Germline CDR1 is SNHLY and CDR2 is FYNGKV (reference sequence). The CDR3 is made up of 13 amino acids. The J segment lost 6 bases and the V segment lost 5 bases, leaving 4 bases of the junction unmatched.

For this clone: The germline and genes are mouse ones. The read comes to an end 1 residue before the CDR3 does, leaving the germline J gene to fill in the end. The chain employs TRBV15 and TRBJ2-7, with 12 bases aligning to TRBD1. The germline V gene has CDR1 SGHND and CDR2 FRSKSL. The junction had 3 bases not matched to a gene; V was cut back by 5 bases and J by 7 bases. This CDR3 spans 13 amino acids. CDR3 bases read: TGTGCCAGCAGTGGGACAGGGGGCGGAGAACAGTAC. It codes for CASSGTGGGEQY. The entire CDR3 protein is CASSGTGGGEQYF.

By share, this clone counts as medium-sized. Gene labels here are mouse ones. The read is 1 residue too short to cover the CDR3 end, so that end is filled in from the germline J gene. This chain joins TRBV4 and TRBJ2-2; tentatively, D is TRBD2 (5 bases). V was cut by 6 bases and J by 5 bases, with 7 bases left in between. In germline, CDR1 is LGHDT, CDR2 YNNKQL (reference sequence). The CDR3 has 12 amino acids. CDR3 bases read: TGTGCCAGCAGACACTGGACCGGGCAGCTCTAC. Amino acid sequence: CASRHWTGQLY. The complete CDR3 sequence is CASRHWTGQLYF.

About this clone itself: Here the gene names and germline are mouse. From the germline J gene comes the end of the CDR3, since the read stops 1 residue before it. This chain connects TRBV2 to TRBJ2-7, with D hard to call. This CDR3 is 12 amino acids long. The germline gives CDR1 LGHNA, CDR2 YSYQKL. V dropped 6 bases and J dropped 3 bases, with 9 bases sitting between them. Partial CDR3 DNA: TGTGCCAGCAGTGATGCGATCTATGAACAGTAC. This translates into CASSDAIYEQY. From start to end, the CDR3 is CASSDAIYEQYF.

To note about this clone: Mouse gene names apply. The CDR3 here is CAWGLGVDTGQLYF. CDR3 bases read: TGTGCCTGGGGACTGGGGGTGGACACCGGGCAGCTCTAC. The chain uses TRBV31 and TRBJ2-2, with 10 bases lining up with TRBD2. The CDR3 extends 1 residue past the end of the read, so its final part is completed from the germline J gene. Trimming at V came to 5 bases and at J to 3 bases, leaving 3 bases not matched to a gene. Germline lookup yields CDR1 GKSSPN and CDR2 SITVG. CDR3 length: 14 residues. Full variable domain (remainder filled in from reference TRBV31 and TRBJ2-2): AQTIHQWPVAEIKAVGSPLSLGCTIKGKSSPNLYWYWQATGGTLQQLFYSITVGQVESVVQLNLSASRPKDDQFILSTEKLLLSHSGFYLCAWGLGVDTGQLYFGEGSKLTVL.

Comment on this clone: All gene names here are mouse names. Read data end 1 residue before the CDR3 end; the end is taken from the germline J gene. V is TRBV26 and J is TRBJ1-6, with D possibly TRBD1 on 5 matching bases. TRBJ1-6 is an open reading frame, and its role is uncertain. Per the germline V gene, CDR1 is KGHPV and CDR2 is FQNQEV (reference sequence). V lost 9 bases and J 6 bases, leaving 15 bases between the germline ends. The CDR3 consists of 14 residues. The CDR3: CASRGPGGNSPLYF. The part of the CDR3 DNA that was read is TGTGCCAGTCGGGGTCCGGGGGGTAATTCGCCCCTCTAC.

Only a few counts were recorded for this clone. Gene names are mouse gene names. CDR3 DNA (partial): TGTGCAAGCAGCTCACAGGGGTCCCCCTATGAACAGTAC. Translating it yields CASSSQGSPYEQY. The full CDR3 protein is CASSSQGSPYEQYF. This chain links TRBV16 with TRBJ2-7; 7 bases fit TRBD1. The observed sequence ends 1 residue before the CDR3 terminus, with the missing tail filled in from the germline J gene. V dropped 4 bases and J dropped 2; count of bases not matched to a gene: 5. CDR1 SGHSA and CDR2 FRNQAP come from the germline V gene. The length of the CDR3 is 14 residues.

Comments on this clone: Here the gene names and germline are mouse. Sequencing ends 1 residue short of the CDR3 end; the germline J gene provides the rest. This chain joins TRBV3 and TRBJ2-2; D may be TRBD2 (6 bases). Trimming left V 0 bases short and J 0 bases short, with 8 bases between. The germline V gene has CDR1 SNHLY and CDR2 FYNGKV (reference sequence). The CDR3 runs 16 residues. The DNA read from the CDR3 is TGTGCCAGCAGCTTAGCTTGGGGGTCAAACACCGGGCAGCTCTAC. Protein: CASSLAWGSNTGQLY. The CDR3 as a whole reads CASSLAWGSNTGQLYF.

Comments on this clone: Genes here carry mouse names. The read is 1 residue too short to cover the CDR3 end, so that end is filled in from the germline J gene. The chain joins TRBV16 to TRBJ2-4; the match to TRBD1 covers 12 bases. The CDR3 sequence is 13 residues long. Germline V gene lookup returns CDR1 SGHSA and CDR2 FRNQAP. Trimming removed 5 bases from V and 8 bases from J; junction bases left unmatched: 2. Incomplete CDR3 DNA: TGTGCAAGCAGCCTGGGACAGGGGGCCACCTTGTAC. It yields the protein CASSLGQGATLY. The whole CDR3 sequence reads CASSLGQGATLYF.

This clone came up a few times. Each gene name is a mouse one. The CDR3 end is not reached by the read, which stops 1 residue before it; the germline J gene fills it in. This chain connects TRBV23 to TRBJ2-7; TRBD2, as called in the table, went unchecked against the DNA. CDR1 and CDR2 (germline): KGHTA, FQNQQP. The length of the CDR3 is 16 residues. Partial CDR3 DNA: TGCTCCAGCAGTCAATCGGCCGGGGGGAGCTCCTATGAACAGTAC. It is translated as CSSSQSAGGSSYEQY. From start to end, the CDR3 is CSSSQSAGGSSYEQYF.

A remark on this clone: The gene names here belong to mouse. The read ends 1 residue before the CDR3 terminus; that terminus is restored from the germline J gene. This chain uses TRBV26 with TRBJ2-2, with 7 bases aligning to TRBD1. The CDR3 is made up of 16 amino acids. Germline trimming cut 4 bases from V and 0 bases from J; bases unmatched to any gene: 5. Germline V CDR1 and CDR2: KGHPV, FQNQEV (reference sequence). CDR3 protein: CASSPRGFANTGQLYF. Incomplete CDR3 DNA: TGTGCCAGCAGTCCCAGGGGGTTTGCAAACACCGGGCAGCTCTAC.

A word on this clone: Germline and genes: mouse. Read coverage stops 1 residue before the CDR3 terminus; the germline J gene supplies the remainder. This rearrangement joins TRBV26 to TRBJ1-3; 7 bases align to TRBD1. V shed 4 bases, J shed 2 bases, and the junction held 5 bases outside the gene matches. The CDR3 totals 15 residues. From germline, CDR1 is KGHPV and CDR2 FQNQEV (reference sequence). The CDR3 reads CASSPPGTAGNTLYF. The part of the CDR3 DNA that was read is TGTGCCAGCAGTCCACCCGGGACAGCTGGAAATACGCTCTAT.

With respect to this clone: The gene symbols are mouse symbols. The read terminates 1 residue before the CDR3 end, so the remaining end is supplied by the germline J gene. This chain links TRBV3 with TRBJ1-3; D might be TRBD1 (6 bases). Trimming pared 5 bases from V and 3 bases from J, leaving 11 bases between. The CDR3 contains 14 residues. Per the germline V gene, CDR1 is SNHLY and CDR2 is FYNGKV (reference sequence). The sequenced CDR3 bases are TGTGCCAGCAGCCCCACAGGGTATGGAAATACGCTCTAT. Translation: CASSPTGYGNTLY. The whole CDR3 protein is CASSPTGYGNTLYF.

Worth noting for this clone: Gene names follow the mouse nomenclature. The read falls 1 residue short of the CDR3 end, and the missing part is taken from the germline J gene. The rearrangement joins TRBV13-1 to TRBJ2-1; D remains unclear. The CDR3 contains 12 residues. The V end lost 0 bases, the J end lost 7 bases, and 5 bases lay between the germline ends. Germline CDR1 and CDR2: NSHNY and SYGAGN. The sequenced part of the CDR3 DNA is TGTGCCAGCAGTGATGCAAACGCTGAGCAGTTC. Translation gives CASSDANAEQF. The full CDR3 protein is CASSDANAEQFF.

Concerning this clone: All gene names here are mouse names. The read stops 1 residue short of the end of the CDR3; the missing end is completed from the germline J gene. The rearrangement joins TRBV13-3 to TRBJ2-1; weak D call: TRBD1 (5 bases). V lost 0 bases to trimming and J lost 0 bases, with 7 bases between them. The CDR3 runs to 15 residues. CDR1 and CDR2 (germline): NNHDY, SYVADS. CDR3 DNA (partial): TGTGCCAGCAGTGATGAAAGGGGTAACTATGCTGAGCAGTTC. Translated: CASSDERGNYAEQF. The whole CDR3 sequence reads CASSDERGNYAEQFF.

Concerning this clone itself: Gene names refer to mouse genes. The CDR3 end lies 1 residue beyond the end of the read and is filled in from the germline J gene. The chain carries TRBV26 and TRBJ1-3; D may be TRBD1 (6 bases). With 6 bases removed from V and 0 bases from J, the gap between germline ends came to 15 bases. In germline, CDR1 is KGHPV, CDR2 FQNQEV (reference sequence). CDR3 size: 16 residues. CDR3 residues: CASSPGRGYSGNTLYF. Partial CDR3 DNA: TGTGCCAGCAGCCCCGGCAGGGGATATTCTGGAAATACGCTCTAT.

This clone was found once. Germline and genes here are mouse. Read sequence stops 1 residue before the CDR3 end, and the germline J gene provides the missing end. The chain is built from TRBV23 and TRBJ2-5; the D call of TRBD1 is as the table states it, not checked on the DNA. Germline CDR1 reads KGHTA; CDR2 reads FQNQQP. The CDR3 runs 12 residues. The sequenced CDR3 bases are TGCTCCAGCAGTTCTCAGCAAGACACCCAGTAC. This encodes CSSSSQQDTQY. In full, the CDR3 reads CSSSSQQDTQYF.

This clone has just a few counts. The germline and genes are mouse ones. The CDR3 end falls 1 residue outside the read, so it is completed with the germline J gene. The chain is built from TRBV12-1 and TRBJ2-5; D not resolved. Trimming stripped 0 bases from V and 0 bases from J, with 6 bases between. The germline V gene has CDR1 SGHSN and CDR2 HYEKVE. The CDR3 consists of 14 residues. The CDR3 protein is CASSLGSNQDTQYF. The CDR3 DNA, read in part, is TGTGCCAGCTCTCTCGGCTCAAACCAAGACACCCAGTAC.

Concerning this clone: Here the gene names and germline are mouse. The observed sequence ends 1 residue before the CDR3 terminus, with the missing tail filled in from the germline J gene. The V and J genes are TRBV3 and TRBJ1-1, with 12 positions matching TRBD1. CDR3 length: 13 amino acids. CDR1 is SNHLY, CDR2 FYNGKV, per germline (reference sequence). Losses at the gene ends were 5 bases for V and 10 bases for J; bases not matched to a gene: 5. The CDR3 region is CASSRDRGRSVFF. The sequenced CDR3 bases are TGTGCCAGCAGCAGGGACAGGGGGCGGTCAGTCTTC. Full variable domain (rest looked up from reference TRBV3 and TRBJ1-1): GPKVLQIPSHQIIDMGQMVTLNCDPVSNHLYFYWYKQILGQQMEFLVNFYNGKVMEKSKLFKDQFSVERPDGSYFTLKIQPTALEDSAVYFCASSRDRGRSVFFGKGTRLTVV.

Turning to this clone: All gene names here are mouse names. The sequence runs out 1 residue before the end of the CDR3; the remainder is reconstructed from the germline J gene. J is TRBJ2-7 and V is TRBV2, with 9 bases lining up with TRBD2. The CDR3 runs 15 residues. Germline V gene lookup returns CDR1 LGHNA and CDR2 YSYQKL. V lost 0 bases to trimming and J lost 2 bases; unmatched junction nucleotides: 2. The CDR3 region is CASSQDSGGAYEQYF. The DNA read from the CDR3 is TGTGCCAGCAGCCAAGATTCTGGGGGGGCCTATGAACAGTAC.

Details on this clone: Mouse gene names apply. The read ends 1 residue before the CDR3 terminus; that terminus is restored from the germline J gene. The V call is TRBV3, the J call TRBJ2-4, with D unresolved. The CDR3 runs 14 residues. V was cut by 1 base and J by 0 bases, with 5 bases left in between. Germline lookup yields CDR1 SNHLY and CDR2 FYNGKV (reference sequence). The CDR3 loop is CASSLGVSQNTLYF. CDR3 bases read: TGTGCCAGCAGCTTAGGGGTTAGTCAAAACACCTTGTAC.

In the case of this clone: The gene symbols are mouse symbols. The CDR3 is cut off 1 residue early in the read; its end comes from the germline J gene. V is TRBV24 and J is TRBJ2-7; 7 bases map to TRBD1. The length of the CDR3 is 16 residues. Germline CDR1 KGHTA, CDR2 FRNEEI. The junction had 6 bases not matched to a gene; V was cut back by 1 base and J by 0 bases. CDR3 in amino acids: CASSLLSGQSSYEQYF. The part of the CDR3 DNA that was read is TGTGCCAGCAGTCTGTTGTCGGGACAGAGCTCCTATGAACAGTAC.

In regard to this clone: All gene names here are mouse names. The read halts 1 residue ahead of the CDR3 end, with the missing end drawn from the germline J gene. The rearrangement joins TRBV26 to TRBJ2-2; weak D call: TRBD1 (5 bases). Germline V gene sequence: CDR1 KGHPV, CDR2 FQNQEV (reference sequence). The V and J ends lost 3 bases and 1 base respectively, with 6 bases between them. CDR3 length equals 14 residues. The part of the CDR3 DNA that was read is TGTGCCAGCAGTCTCCAGGGAAACACCGGGCAGCTCTAC. Translation gives CASSLQGNTGQLY. Given in full, the CDR3 is CASSLQGNTGQLYF. Full variable domain (outside the CDR3, taken from reference TRBV26 and TRBJ2-2): NSKVIQTPRYLVKGQGQKAKMRCIPEKGHPVVFWYQQNKNNEFKFLINFQNQEVLQQIDMTEKRFSAECPSNSPCSLEIQSSEAGDSALYLCASSLQGNTGQLYFGEGSKLTVL.

A remark on this clone: Gene names follow the mouse nomenclature. The read gets to within 1 residue of the CDR3 end, and the germline J gene fills in the rest. This chain connects TRBV26 to TRBJ1-1, with no clear D. This CDR3 region has 11 residues. V was clipped by 3 bases and J by 3 bases, with 2 bases between them. The germline gives CDR1 KGHPV, CDR2 FQNQEV (reference sequence). The CDR3 reads CASSLHTEVFF. CDR3 bases read: TGTGCCAGCAGTCTTCACACAGAAGTCTTC.

Of note for this clone: The genes and germline here are from mouse. The observed sequence ends 1 residue before the CDR3 terminus, with the missing tail filled in from the germline J gene. The V and J genes are TRBV15 and TRBJ1-5; TRBD1 matches at 8 bases. The CDR3 is 14 amino acids. Losses at the gene ends were 3 bases for V and 4 bases for J; bases not matched to a gene: 2. In germline, CDR1 is SGHND, CDR2 FRSKSL. The covered CDR3 bases are TGTGCCAGCAGTTTTACAGGGGGGAACCAGGCTCCGCTT. This encodes CASSFTGGNQAPL. The full-length CDR3 reads as CASSFTGGNQAPLF.

As to this clone: Mouse gene names apply. The CDR3 is cut off 1 residue early in the read; its end comes from the germline J gene. The chain uses TRBV26 and TRBJ1-3; a weak D match, TRBD1 (6 bases). The length of the CDR3 is 15 residues. Trimming left V 4 bases short and J 0 bases short, with 10 bases between. Germline V gene sequence: CDR1 KGHPV, CDR2 FQNQEV (reference sequence). CDR3: CASSRDKNSGNTLYF. The part of the CDR3 DNA that was read is TGTGCCAGCAGTCGGGACAAAAATTCTGGAAATACGCTCTAT.

Turning to this clone: The germline and genes are mouse ones. The CDR3 end falls 1 residue outside the read, so it is completed with the germline J gene. The rearrangement joins TRBV3 to TRBJ2-3; D possibly matches TRBD1 or TRBD2 (6 bases each). The germline gives CDR1 SNHLY, CDR2 FYNGKV (reference sequence). The V end was cut by 3 bases, the J end by 0 bases, with 10 bases between. The CDR3 extends over 15 amino acids. Here the CDR3 reads CASSFGGPSAETLYF. Incomplete CDR3 DNA: TGTGCCAGCAGCTTTGGGGGCCCTAGTGCAGAAACGCTGTAT.